This TCR beta chain was documented in a study of CD8+ T cells in alopecia areata. General study findings and limits: Between patients, shared TCR sequences were less clear than in mice. This was possibly due in part to HLA diversity in the patient population. Higher clonality than in normal scalp was seen in lesional scalp, especially alopecia totalis/universalis.

cDNA prepared by RNA extraction and subsequent reverse transcription served as the template for sequencing. Produced via immunoSEQ multiplex PCR; TCRdb's table is partial and in-frame only. The sample records 150,000 or so clones, approximately 50% being singletons. Regarding this clone: No antigen is known for it.

Sequenced: CD4+ T cells sorted from blood. This TCR came from a human donor with alopecia areata.

The DNA for the CDR3 is TGCAGCGGGGGGACTAGCGGGAGACTACGTGAGCAGTTCTTC. Translation: CSGGTSGRLREQFF. The chain uses TRBV29-1 and TRBJ2-1; 14 bases match TRBD2. The CDR3 has 14 amino acids. Germline V gives CDR1 SQVTM, CDR2 ANQGSEA. V shed 7 bases, J shed 9 bases, and the junction held 8 bases outside the gene matches.